This entry describes one T cell receptor (beta chain). Its antigen remains unknown. This sample is part of a study of T cell responses to AZD1222 COVID-19 vaccine. Study-wide results and limits: Scientists sampled the repertoires only once the peak T cell response had passed. White British people made up most donors, females outnumbered males, and clonal diversity was possibly underestimated.

Germline V CDR1 and CDR2: SGHRS, YFSETQ. The V segment lost 0 bases and the J segment 5 bases; nucleotides outside the gene matches: 5. The CDR3 totals 14 residues. Here immunoSEQ multiplex PCR was the method, and the copy in TCRdb shows in-frame clones only, minus some. The data hold approximately 170,000 clones, with approximately 89% observed a single time. The chain links TRBV5-1 to TRBJ2-7, with 7 bases matching TRBD1. The sequence was collected from an adult in good health. The specimen was peripheral blood, collected on day 0 of AZD1222 vaccination. This CDR3 is CASSLEGQDNEQYF. The CDR3 DNA sequence: TGCGCCAGCAGCTTGGAAGGACAGGACAACGAGCAGTACTTC.